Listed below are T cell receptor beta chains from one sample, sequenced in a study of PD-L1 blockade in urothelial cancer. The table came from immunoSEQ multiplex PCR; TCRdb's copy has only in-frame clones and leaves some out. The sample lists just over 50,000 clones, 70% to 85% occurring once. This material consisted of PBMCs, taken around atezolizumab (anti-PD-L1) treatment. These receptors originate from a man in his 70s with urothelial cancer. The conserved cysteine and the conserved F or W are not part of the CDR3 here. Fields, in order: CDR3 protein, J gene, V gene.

ASSPQGEMHGELF TRBJ2-2 TRBV18
ASSVGQGPLAKNIQY TRBJ2-4 TRBV5-4
ASSRPSGRPSYEQY TRBJ2-7 TRBV7-8
ASSLRGGGARQY TRBJ2-7 TRBV7-2
ASSLDSSSEQY TRBJ2-7 TRBV7-9
ASSIRRGAPGTEAF TRBJ1-1 TRBV5-4
ASSQDQRAYGYT TRBJ1-2 TRBV4-2
ASSEAWAQPQH TRBJ1-5 TRBV6-1
ASSYGLAGTGELF TRBJ2-2 TRBV6-5
ASSQGSGYGYT TRBJ1-2 TRBV4-2
ASSLQGFSTDTQY TRBJ2-3 TRBV7-2
ASSRRPYQTSGRGDEQF TRBJ2-1 TRBV27
ASYYRGIGYT TRBJ1-2 TRBV6-1
ASSPNPTGYEQF TRBJ2-1 TRBV5-1
ASTPRVTGELF TRBJ2-2 TRBV6-1
ASSFETGGSSYEQY TRBJ2-7 TRBV5-1
ASSLDRLAKNIQY TRBJ2-4 TRBV6-6
ASSWGLAGVLSEQY TRBJ2-7 TRBV5-1
ASRTTAGAQPQH TRBJ1-5 TRBV6-5
ASSLAATGGQNEQF TRBJ2-1 TRBV7-2
ASSPPAGEQF TRBJ2-1 TRBV18
ASSPRTAEQF TRBJ2-1 TRBV11-3
ASSLSIRGTEAF TRBJ1-1 TRBV27
ASGRGPSSYNEQF TRBJ2-1 TRBV11-2
ASSWTSGSGSYEQY TRBJ2-7 TRBV19
ASSQASGDTQY TRBJ2-3 TRBV4-3
ASSSWTDPNSGNTIY TRBJ1-3 TRBV5-6
ASSQEARLAGGPGEQF TRBJ2-1 TRBV4-1
ASTPSPGQGTGGYT TRBJ1-2 TRBV6-4
ASSSRLAGVYNEQF TRBJ2-1 TRBV11-3
ASSPSSGSGELF TRBJ2-2 TRBV18
ASSLGGTYEQY NA TRBV7-9
ATRLGTVYGYT TRBJ1-2 TRBV5-4
ASSVGAGIRRGDSYNEQF TRBJ2-1 TRBV9
ASSIGQDSYEQY TRBJ2-7 TRBV19
ASSLLEFGTDTQY TRBJ2-3 TRBV7-9
ASSSGTGGLEAF TRBJ1-1 TRBV18
ASSYTGTGTYEQY TRBJ2-7 TRBV5-1
ASSHGLAGVEQY TRBJ2-7 TRBV5-1
ASSSSGFYEQY TRBJ2-7 TRBV28
ASSPGLAVYEQY TRBJ2-7 TRBV27
ASSRNIGTRKETQY TRBJ2-5 TRBV5-1
ASSTGSSGANVLT TRBJ2-6 TRBV6-6
AAGTMNTEAF TRBJ1-1 TRBV10-3
ASSQGPATAQH TRBJ1-5 TRBV14
ASSPVGQADIQY TRBJ2-4 TRBV9
ASRLNRGHEQY TRBJ2-7 TRBV7-8
ASSPVRGGFYGYT TRBJ1-2 TRBV7-2
ASSPPGTAKTEAF TRBJ1-1 TRBV7-9
ASSSPRSGVSNTGELF TRBJ2-2 TRBV7-2
ASSVVPQGMETQY TRBJ2-5 TRBV7-9
ASSSLGRWSGANVLT TRBJ2-6 TRBV5-4
ASGSRESTDTQY TRBJ2-3 TRBV12-5